The clone carrying this T cell receptor beta chain came up once. The antigen is not known. This sample was included in a study of cytomegalovirus exposure and HLA in healthy donors. About the study: The same platform used for the 600 to 750 first-cohort repertoires was also used for the roughly 120 validation repertoires, as a later analysis reported.

The table came from immunoSEQ multiplex PCR; TCRdb's copy has only in-frame clones and leaves some out. The repertoire holds some 76,000 clones, roughly 94% seen once, with approximately 2.1% in the top ten. The V gene's germline CDR1 is SGHAT and CDR2 FQNNGV. The CDR3 is made up of 16 amino acids. With V trimmed by 5 bases and J by 2 bases, 3 bases remained unmatched. Findings and caveats of the study: Altogether, more than 150 TCR beta chains were recorded as cytomegalovirus-associated. The TCR clusters that emerged in the first cohort tended, a later analysis found, to co-occur in the roughly 130 validation repertoires. Usually a TCR sequence was rare, but some public TCRs were found in many donors.

Sequenced material: PBMCs. This clonotype was obtained from a woman between 18 and 30 years old in good health and CMV-seronegative. The chain has TRBV11-2 and TRBJ2-2; 12 bases fit TRBD2. The CDR3 DNA follows: TGTGCCAGCAGCCCTAGCGGGGGGGGCAACACCGGGGAGCTGTTTTTT. Protein: CASSPSGGGNTGELFF.